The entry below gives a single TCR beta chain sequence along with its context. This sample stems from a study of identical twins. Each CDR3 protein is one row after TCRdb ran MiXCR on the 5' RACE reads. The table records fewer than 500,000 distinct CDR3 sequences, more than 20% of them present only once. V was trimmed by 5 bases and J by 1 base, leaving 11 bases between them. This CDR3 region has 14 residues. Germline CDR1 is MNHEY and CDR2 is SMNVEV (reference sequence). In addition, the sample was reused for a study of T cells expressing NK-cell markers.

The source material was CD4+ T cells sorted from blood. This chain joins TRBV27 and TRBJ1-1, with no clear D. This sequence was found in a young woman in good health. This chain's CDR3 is CASSRKVQNTEAFF. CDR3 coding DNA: TGTGCCAGCAGTCGCAAGGTACAGAACACTGAAGCTTTCTTT.